The following is a TCR beta chain sequence with its context. The sample originates from a study of low-dose radiotherapy and immunotherapy resistance in tumors. Study-level background: Daily oral aspirin at 300 mg began on cycle 1 day 1 and lasted four cycles.

Time point denoted: after trial treatment. The treatment was: LDRT plus nivolumab, ipilimumab, low-dose cyclophosphamide and aspirin (RACIN trial). A constant-region primer paired with the V-primer adapter amplified TCRs over around 18 PCR cycles. One entry per CDR3 protein results from TCRdb running MiXCR on the reads. The sample records some 53,000 distinct CDR3 sequences, 33% being singletons. CDR1 and CDR2 from the germline V gene are MGHRA and YSYEKL. The CDR3 is made up of 16 amino acids. Trimming pared 1 base from V and 5 bases from J, leaving 18 bases between. The chain couples TRBV4-1 to TRBJ2-7; D possibly corresponds to TRBD1 (5 bases). The sample in question was PBMCs, obtained after low-dose radiotherapy plus immunotherapy. The TCR originated in a male donor with rectosigmoid adenocarcinoma. In DNA form, the CDR3 reads TGCGCCAGCAGCCAAGCATCAGGGTTTGGGGTCGACGAGCAGTACTTC. Amino acids: CASSQASGFGVDEQYF.